This T cell receptor (beta chain) came from a study of blood T cell repertoires in COVID-19 (dated by TCRdb to 2020 to 2022). In terms of the full investigation: Samples from collaborators originated in the United States, Italy and Spain and spanned both the acute and convalescent phases of COVID-19. The material from the prospective study consisted of cDNA or gDNA derived from T cells, B-cell-depleted T cells, or PBMCs. The dataset comprised deeply sampled blood TCRbeta repertoires from subjects exposed to, actively infected with, or recovered from COVID-19. The repertoires were released in a freely available public database intended as a resource for research on the immune response to SARS-CoV-2. Samples were obtained from the ongoing ImmuneRACE study (first 160 participants) and from 1,254 subjects provided by 6 global collaborators. A de-identified subject ID, COVID-19 status, age in years and sex were almost always included in the sample metadata. Where HLA class I and class II types were available, the types were taken from metadata supplied by the sample provider, not from assay-based typing.

About this clone itself: Its antigen is not yet known. Within one base of it there is no much larger clone, and no base qualities were kept.

V is cut by 4 bases and J by 3 bases, and the space between the germline ends is 19 bases. CDR1 SGHDT and CDR2 YYEEEE are derived from the germline V gene. There are 16 amino acids in the CDR3, from cysteine to phenylalanine inclusive. The retained sequence is limited to the CDR3, 48 bases, with the frame set at the first base. On the study overall, not on this receptor specifically: The quantity of clinical and demographic metadata differed by source and by participant and was supplied without curation.

Whole blood was collected in K2EDTA tubes by collaborating institutions according to the institutions' own protocols. For TCRbeta analysis, collaborator samples were shipped as frozen whole blood, as isolated PBMCs, or as DNA extracted from either sample type. TCRbeta CDR3 regions were amplified from genomic DNA by means of the immunoSEQ Assay, a bias-controlled multiplex PCR. The authors' analysis ran thus. Nucleated cell counts per sample were estimated from amplification of reference gene primers within the assay. To quantify the absolute abundance of each unique TCRbeta CDR3 rearrangement, sequence reads were collapsed and filtered. For each sample, productive Simpson clonality was calculated by taking the square root of Simpson's diversity index across productive rearrangements. TCRdb's version of the immuneACCESS table is confined to in-frame rearrangements and falls short of the full clone set. An unresolved V gene accounts for under half of the shortfall where checked; the remainder is of unknown origin. V, J and clone size reflect that table, while D and trimming were determined from the DNA. The sample data list 310,000 or so clones, and over 75% of these were observed just once. The ten largest clones add up to 1% of the sample.

Specimen: peripheral blood. This receptor was identified in a man aged 50 to 60 with active or convalescent COVID-19. The V gene is TRBV5-6 and the J gene is TRBJ1-2; a tentative D call is TRBD1 (6 bases match). The sequenced DNA is TGTGCCAGCAGCACTGAAACACAGGGAATATACTATGGCTACACCTTC. Translation gives CASSTETQGIYYGYTF.